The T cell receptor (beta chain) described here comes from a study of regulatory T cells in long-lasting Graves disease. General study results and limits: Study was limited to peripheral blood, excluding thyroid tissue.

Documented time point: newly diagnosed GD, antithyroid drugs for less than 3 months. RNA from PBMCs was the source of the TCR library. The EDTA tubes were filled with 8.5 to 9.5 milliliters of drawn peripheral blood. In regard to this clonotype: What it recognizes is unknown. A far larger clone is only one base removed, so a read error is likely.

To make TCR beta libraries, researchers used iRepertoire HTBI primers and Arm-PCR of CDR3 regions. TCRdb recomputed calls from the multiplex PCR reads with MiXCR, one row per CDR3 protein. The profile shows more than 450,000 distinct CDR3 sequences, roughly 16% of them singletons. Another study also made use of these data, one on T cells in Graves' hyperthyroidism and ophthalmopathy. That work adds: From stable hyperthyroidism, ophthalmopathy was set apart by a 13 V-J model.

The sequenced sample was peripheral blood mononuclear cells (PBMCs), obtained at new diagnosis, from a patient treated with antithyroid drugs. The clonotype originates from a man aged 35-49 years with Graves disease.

The CDR3 loop is CAGSSQKGRSYEQYF. Here the CDR3 DNA reads TGTGCCGGCAGCTCCCAAAAAGGACGGTCCTACGAGCAGTACTTC. The V gene is TRBV12-3 or TRBV12-4, the J gene TRBJ2-7; D unclear. The CDR3 runs 15 residues.